The 24 T cell receptor beta chains below come from one sample, sequenced in a study of cytomegalovirus exposure and HLA in healthy donors. The assay was immunoSEQ multiplex PCR, and TCRdb's table has in-frame clones only and misses some. The table lists hundreds of thousands of clones, more than 80% of them singletons, with 0.83% in the top ten. The sequencing sample was made of PBMCs. The receptors derive from a woman younger than 35 in good health and CMV-seronegative.

For the CDR3, the DNA is TGTGCCAGCAGCTTAGAGGGGGCTCGCTACGAGCAGTACTTC. As protein: CASSLEGARYEQYF. The chain carries TRBV7-9 and TRBJ2-7; the match to TRBD1 covers 7 bases. The J segment lost 3 bases and the V segment lost 1 base, leaving 3 bases of the junction unmatched. CDR1 is SEHNR and CDR2 is FQNEAQ in the germline V gene (reference sequence). This CDR3 has 14 amino acids.

V is TRBV5-1 and J is TRBJ2-7, with 8 nucleotides matching TRBD1. The CDR3 spans 14 residues. The germline gives CDR1 SGHRS, CDR2 YFSETQ. J lost 2 bases, V lost 5 bases, and 6 bases had no gene match. Here the CDR3 reads CASSSWTGPYEQYF. The CDR3 DNA sequence: TGCGCCAGCAGTTCCTGGACAGGGCCCTACGAGCAGTACTTC.

The chain joins TRBV30 to TRBJ2-7; 7 nucleotides match TRBD2. V shed 6 bases and J 0 bases; nucleotides not matched to a gene: 8. This CDR3 region has 14 residues. From germline, CDR1 is GTSNPN and CDR2 SVGIG (reference sequence). The CDR3 DNA sequence: TGTGCCTGTAGATACGGGAGGAGCTCCTACGAGCAGTACTTC. This encodes CACRYGRSSYEQYF. Looking up the rest from reference TRBV30 and TRBJ2-7 gives the full variable domain: SQTIHQWPATLVQPVGSPLSLECTVEGTSNPNLYWYRQAAGRGLQLLFYSVGIGQISSEVPQNLSASRPQDRQFILSSKKLLLSDSGFYLCACRYGRSSYEQYFGPGTRLTVT.

The chain combines TRBV10-1 with TRBJ2-2; D remains ambiguous. Germline lookup yields CDR1 WNHNN and CDR2 SYGVQD (reference sequence). The CDR3 loop spans 14 amino acids. The ends were cut back, 8 bases at V and 2 bases at J, with 12 bases in the middle. CDR3 in amino acids: CASRAQPNTGELFF. The CDR3 nucleotides read TGCGCCAGCCGTGCACAACCTAACACCGGGGAGCTGTTTTTT.

This clone has only a few counts. CDR3 loop: CASSREASYGYTF. In DNA form, the CDR3 reads TGTGCCAGCAGCCGGGAGGCCTCCTATGGCTACACCTTC. V gene TRBV11-2 combines with J gene TRBJ1-2; D is uncertain. Trimming stripped 5 bases from V and 4 bases from J, with 11 bases between. Germline lookup yields CDR1 SGHAT and CDR2 FQNNGV. The CDR3 covers 13 residues.

V and J are TRBV9 and TRBJ2-3; TRBD2 matches 11 bases. Germline loops: CDR1 SGDLS, CDR2 YYNGEE. With V trimmed by 0 bases and J by 2 bases, 8 bases remained unmatched. This CDR3 comprises 18 residues. CDR3 amino acids: CASSVELAGVDITDTQYF. For the CDR3, the DNA is TGTGCCAGCAGCGTAGAACTAGCGGGGGTCGATATCACAGATACGCAGTATTTT.

The genes are TRBV19 and TRBJ1-5, with 9 bases matching TRBD1. Per the germline V gene, CDR1 is LNHDA and CDR2 is SQIVND (reference sequence). V gave up 7 bases and J gave up 1 base; unmatched junction bases: 5. This CDR3 has 15 residues. The CDR3 sequence is CASTVDRGSNQPQHF. Here the CDR3 DNA reads TGTGCCAGTACCGTGGACAGGGGAAGCAATCAGCCCCAGCATTTT.

The V and J genes are TRBV6-4 and TRBJ2-7, with TRBD2 identical over 16 bases. Germline lookup yields CDR1 MRHNA and CDR2 SNTAGT. The CDR3 totals 15 residues. The junction had 2 bases not matched to a gene; V was cut back by 7 bases and J by 2 bases. The CDR3 is CASNGTSGRAYEQYF. For the CDR3, the DNA is TGTGCCAGCAATGGGACTAGCGGGAGGGCCTACGAGCAGTACTTC.

This sequence joins TRBV19 and TRBJ2-7; D is unclear. The CDR3 has 12 residues. V shed 1 base and J shed 3 bases, with 4 bases lying between them. Germline assignment: CDR1 LNHDA and CDR2 SQIVND (reference sequence). As DNA, the CDR3 is TGTGCCAGTAGTATAGGCGGCTACGAGCAGTACTTC. Translation: CASSIGGYEQYF.

In DNA form, the CDR3 reads TGTGCCTGGAGTGTACAGGGGGCATGGGGGGAGCTGTTTTTT. This encodes CAWSVQGAWGELFF. The chain uses TRBV30 and TRBJ2-2, with TRBD1 matching 9 bases. CDR3 length: 14 residues. The ends lost 0 bases at V and 8 bases at J; junction bases unmatched: 4. In germline, CDR1 is GTSNPN, CDR2 SVGIG (reference sequence).

This chain links TRBV19 with TRBJ1-3, with 8 bases that match TRBD1. Germline CDR1 LNHDA, CDR2 SQIVND (reference sequence). Trimming took 8 bases from V and 4 from J; bases not matched to a gene: 7. The CDR3 length is 14 residues. CDR3 amino acids: CASRTGGEGNTIYF. The CDR3, as DNA: TGTGCCAGTCGTACAGGGGGAGAAGGAAACACCATATATTTT.

The chain is built from TRBV9 and TRBJ2-1; TRBD2 aligns across 7 bases. Germline V lookup: CDR1 SGDLS, CDR2 YYNGEE. The CDR3 consists of 14 residues. Trimming removed 3 bases from V and 4 bases from J; junction bases left unmatched: 4. The CDR3 is CASSERGLYNEQFF. CDR3 DNA sequence: TGTGCCAGCAGCGAGCGGGGTCTATACAATGAGCAGTTCTTC.

This clone showed up many times. V and J are TRBV7-9 and TRBJ1-6, with TRBD1 matching over 9 bases. The CDR3 is 16 residues long. Per germline, CDR1 SEHNR and CDR2 FQNEAQ (reference sequence). Trimming removed 4 bases from V and 3 bases from J; junction bases left unmatched: 4. The DNA for the CDR3 is TGTGCCAGCAGCTCGGGACAGGGATTCTATAATTCACCCCTCCACTTT. Translating it yields CASSSGQGFYNSPLHF.

The J gene is TRBJ1-2, the V gene TRBV27; no clear D gene. The germline V and J ends were trimmed by 5 bases and 1 base, with 8 bases remaining between them. CDR3 size: 13 residues. The germline gives CDR1 MNHEY, CDR2 SMNVEV (reference sequence). Here the CDR3 DNA reads TGTGCCAGCAGTCCCCAATTTAACTATGGCTACACCTTC. Translation gives CASSPQFNYGYTF.

This clone was counted once. This chain joins TRBV4-1 and TRBJ2-1; 9 nucleotides agree with TRBD1. The germline CDR1 and CDR2 sequences are MGHRA and YSYEKL. Losses at the gene ends were 3 bases for V and 9 bases for J; bases not matched to a gene: 12. The CDR3 sequence is 16 residues long. CDR3 sequence: CASSQGTGNIGAEQFF. The CDR3 DNA sequence: TGCGCCAGCAGCCAGGGGACAGGGAACATCGGAGCTGAGCAGTTCTTC.

This chain connects TRBV9 to TRBJ2-5; 7 bases are shared with TRBD1. This CDR3 spans 14 amino acids. CDR1 is SGDLS, CDR2 YYNGEE, per germline. The J segment lost 3 bases and the V segment lost 0 bases, leaving 2 bases of the junction unmatched. The CDR3 DNA sequence: TGTGCCAGCAGCGTAGGGGACAGAAAAGAGACCCAGTACTTC. This translates into CASSVGDRKETQYF.

A word on this clone: Other DNA sequences from this sample encode an identical CDR3 as well. V and J are TRBV5-1 and TRBJ2-2, with D unresolved. V was cut by 0 bases and J by 1 base, with 4 bases left in between. This CDR3 comprises 14 residues. Looked up from germline, CDR1 is SGHRS and CDR2 is YFSETQ. Written as DNA, the CDR3 is TGCGCCAGCAGCTTGGGACAGAACACCGGGGAGCTGTTTTTT. It is translated as CASSLGQNTGELFF.

V and J are TRBV2 and TRBJ2-5; weak D call: TRBD1 (5 bases). The CDR3 is 13 amino acids. Germline V gives CDR1 SNHLY, CDR2 FYNNEI. The ends were cut back, 5 bases at V and 1 base at J, with 8 bases in the middle. The CDR3 protein is CASSPDSQETQYF. CDR3 DNA: TGTGCCAGCAGTCCCGACAGCCAAGAGACCCAGTACTTC.

Regarding this clone: The same CDR3 also results from other DNA sequences found in this sample. This chain connects TRBV9 to TRBJ2-7; 9 nucleotides align to TRBD1. This CDR3 comprises 15 residues. After removal of 0 bases from V and 0 bases from J, the junction contained 1 base not matched to a gene. Germline CDR1 and CDR2: SGDLS and YYNGEE. CDR3 amino acids: CASSVGGQGSYEQYF. The CDR3 coding sequence is TGTGCCAGCAGCGTAGGGGGACAGGGCTCCTACGAGCAGTACTTC.

This clone was detected only once. The rearrangement uses TRBV28 and TRBJ1-2; 7 bases match TRBD1. Trimming at V came to 2 bases and at J to 5 bases, leaving 8 bases not matched to a gene. Germline V gene lookup returns CDR1 MDHEN and CDR2 SYDVKM. This CDR3 has 15 residues. CDR3 loop: CASSLLPGGYYGYTF. CDR3 DNA sequence: TGTGCCAGCAGTTTACTCCCAGGGGGATATTATGGCTACACCTTC.

This chain joins TRBV19 and TRBJ1-5, with a possible D match to TRBD1 (5 bases). Germline CDR1 LNHDA, CDR2 SQIVND (reference sequence). This CDR3 has 17 residues. V shed 0 bases and J shed 6 bases, with 18 bases lying between them. The CDR3 sequence is CASSIDPGQPWGQPQHF. For the CDR3, the DNA is TGTGCCAGTAGTATAGATCCAGGACAACCATGGGGTCAGCCCCAGCATTTT.

The rearrangement uses TRBV4-1 and TRBJ2-3; 9 bases align to TRBD2. Germline V gives CDR1 MGHRA, CDR2 YSYEKL. The V and J ends lost 6 bases and 3 bases, in that order; junction bases with no gene match: 13. The CDR3 is 17 residues long. CDR3 DNA: TGCGCCAGCAGGGACCGGAGCGGGGGGCAAAGAACAGATACGCAGTATTTT. Its protein product is CASRDRSGGQRTDTQYF.

The chain couples TRBV19 to TRBJ2-5; the D gene is possibly TRBD1 (6 bases). This CDR3 has 14 amino acids. V lost 5 bases, J lost 5 bases, and 15 bases lay in between. The germline gives CDR1 LNHDA, CDR2 SQIVND (reference sequence). The CDR3, as DNA: TGTGCCAGTAGTTCCGGTCCGAGGGGGGAGACCCAGTACTTC. It specifies CASSSGPRGETQYF.

The rearrangement joins TRBV5-1 to TRBJ2-7, with TRBD2 as a possible D gene (6 bases). This CDR3 region has 15 residues. Between the trimmed V and J ends, which lost 4 bases and 3 bases, there was a span of 17 bases. The germline gives CDR1 SGHRS, CDR2 YFSETQ. Written as DNA, the CDR3 is TGCGCCAGCAGCGATTCTCCGGGACTCCTCTACGAGCAGTACTTC. Its protein product is CASSDSPGLLYEQYF. Combining the CDR3 with reference TRBV5-1 and TRBJ2-7 gives the whole variable domain KAGVTQTPRYLIKTRGQQVTLSCSPISGHRSVSWYQQTPGQGLQFLFEYFSETQRNKGNFPGRFSGRQFSNSRSEMNVSTLELGDSALYLCASSDSPGLLYEQYFGPGTRLTVT.